This T cell receptor (beta chain) was sequenced during a study of sequential checkpoint blockade in melanoma. Study context: DNA from 91 pretreatment tumor samples underwent TCRβ immunosequencing. More than 20 patients had tumor biopsies before treatment and at week 13.

General observations from the study: Mutational load did not correlate with tumor T-cell fraction or clonality. Clinical benefit was about 30 times likelier when tumor T-cell fraction and clonality increased.

This clone was picked up a small number of times. Its matching antigen is unknown. Libraries were prepared by immunoSEQ multiplex PCR; TCRdb keeps only in-frame clonotypes and omits some of them. The sample lists roughly 2,000 clones, over 15% occurring once. As to treatment: randomized to nivolumab then ipilimumab (arm A) or the reverse (arm B). Trimming cost V 5 bases and J 2 bases; bases outside gene matches: 9. Germline CDR1 reads GTSNPN; CDR2 reads SVGIG (reference sequence). The CDR3 runs to 14 residues. This clonotype originated in a human donor with melanoma. V is TRBV30 and J is TRBJ2-7; 7 bases fit TRBD1. Sequenced material: tumor tissue (inferred from file names), taken from a patient given nivolumab and ipilimumab in sequence. The chain's CDR3 is CAWGAGTATYEQYF. CDR3 bases: TGTGCCTGGGGGGCCGGGACAGCGACCTACGAGCAGTACTTC.